This TCR beta chain was sequenced during a study of blood T cell repertoires in COVID-19. In the study overall: Donors in the United States, Italy and Spain gave samples during acute or convalescent COVID-19. Sample material is recorded as cDNA or gDNA derived from T cells, B-cell-depleted T cells, or PBMCs.

Germline CDR1 reads DFQATT; CDR2 reads SNEGSKA (reference sequence). V was clipped by 3 bases and J by 4 bases, with 9 bases between them. There are 12 residues in the CDR3. As processed by the authors: How many nucleated cells were present was estimated from reference gene primer amplification. The data were produced by immunoSEQ multiplex PCR, yet TCRdb's version contains in-frame clones alone and is incomplete. V, J and clone size are those of that table, while D and trimming were read from the DNA. The sample has tens of thousands of clones; approximately 88% are singletons. The TCR was taken from a man aged 50 to 60 with active COVID-19. Sequencing was carried out using peripheral blood. The rearrangement links TRBV20-1 to TRBJ1-2; D uncertain. In DNA, the CDR3 is TGCAGTGCTAGTTATAACGGCTATGGCTACACCTTC. Its translation is CSASYNGYGYTF.